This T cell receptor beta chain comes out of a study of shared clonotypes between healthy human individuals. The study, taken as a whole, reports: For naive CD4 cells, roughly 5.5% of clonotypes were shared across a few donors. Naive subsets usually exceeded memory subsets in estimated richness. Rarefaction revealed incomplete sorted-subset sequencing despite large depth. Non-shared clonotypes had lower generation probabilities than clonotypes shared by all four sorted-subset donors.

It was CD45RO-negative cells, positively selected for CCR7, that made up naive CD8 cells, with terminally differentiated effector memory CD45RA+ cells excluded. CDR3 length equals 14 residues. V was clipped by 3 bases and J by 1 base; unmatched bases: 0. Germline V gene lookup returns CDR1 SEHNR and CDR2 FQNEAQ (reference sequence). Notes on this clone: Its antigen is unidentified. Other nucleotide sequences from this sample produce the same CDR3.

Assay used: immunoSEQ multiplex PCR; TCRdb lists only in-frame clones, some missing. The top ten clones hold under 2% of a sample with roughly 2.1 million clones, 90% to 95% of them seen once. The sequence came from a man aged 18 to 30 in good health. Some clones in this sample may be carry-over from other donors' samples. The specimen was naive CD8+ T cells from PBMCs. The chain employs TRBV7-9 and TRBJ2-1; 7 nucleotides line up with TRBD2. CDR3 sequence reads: CASSFGGSYNEQFF. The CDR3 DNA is TGTGCCAGCAGCTTCGGGGGGTCCTACAATGAGCAGTTCTTC.